This T cell receptor beta chain derives from a study of human T cells and chemical hapten exposure. Across the study: Variability of per-sample TCR yields stemmed mainly from small differences in pooled library volume.

The time point was: healthy volunteer bleed at 2 weeks. The authors' total RNA extraction used unfractionated whole blood. This clonotype occurred many times. Antigen: not known. The study used a library that attached unique molecular identifiers to individual cDNA molecules. TCRdb independently ran MiXCR on the RACE reads; one entry per CDR3 protein. Of about 45,000 distinct CDR3 sequences in the sample, nearly 4.5% were seen once. General study points: TCRs exceeding 1 in 1000 frequency stayed unchanged with DPC sensitization.

Sequences were obtained from whole blood. This TCR came from a human donor in good health. Some clones in this sample may be carry-over from other donors' samples.

CDR3 nucleotide sequence: TGTGCCAGCAGACCCCGGGCAGGAGACAATGAGCAGTTCTTC. Its protein product is CASRPRAGDNEQFF. The rearrangement links TRBV12-3 or TRBV12-4 to TRBJ2-1; D is unclear. Trimming took off 6 bases at V and 5 bases at J, with 14 bases between the two ends. The CDR3 extends over 14 amino acids.